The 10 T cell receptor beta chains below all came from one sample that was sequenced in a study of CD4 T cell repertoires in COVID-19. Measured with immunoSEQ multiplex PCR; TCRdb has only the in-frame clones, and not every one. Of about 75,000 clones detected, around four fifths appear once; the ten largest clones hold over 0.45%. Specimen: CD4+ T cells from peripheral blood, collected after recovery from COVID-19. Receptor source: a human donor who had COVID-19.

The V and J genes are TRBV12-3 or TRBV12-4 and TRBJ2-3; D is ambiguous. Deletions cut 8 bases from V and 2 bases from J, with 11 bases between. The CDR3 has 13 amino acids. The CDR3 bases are TGTGCCAGCGGCAGCCCTCACACAGATACGCAGTATTTT. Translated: CASGSPHTDTQYF.

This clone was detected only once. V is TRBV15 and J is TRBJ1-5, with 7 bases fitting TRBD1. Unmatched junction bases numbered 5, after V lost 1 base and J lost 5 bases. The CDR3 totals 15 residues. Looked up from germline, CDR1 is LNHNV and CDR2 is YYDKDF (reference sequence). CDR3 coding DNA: TGTGCCACCAGCAGAGTTCAGGGGGTCGATCAGCCCCAGCATTTT. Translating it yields CATSRVQGVDQPQHF.

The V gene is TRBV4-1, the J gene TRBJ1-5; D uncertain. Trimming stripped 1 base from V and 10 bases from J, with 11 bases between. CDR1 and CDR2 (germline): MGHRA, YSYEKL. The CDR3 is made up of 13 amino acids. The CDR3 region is CASSQGQGVPQHF. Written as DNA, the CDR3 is TGCGCCAGCAGCCAAGGTCAAGGAGTTCCCCAGCATTTT.

The CDR3 is CASSEVGGLRNIQYF. CDR3 bases: TGTGCCAGCAGTGAAGTCGGGGGGCTTAGAAACATTCAGTACTTC. The chain has TRBV6-1 and TRBJ2-4, with D maybe TRBD2 (7 bases). Trimming stripped 1 base from V and 6 bases from J, with 13 bases between. This CDR3 has 15 residues. The V gene's germline CDR1 is MNHNS and CDR2 SASEGT.

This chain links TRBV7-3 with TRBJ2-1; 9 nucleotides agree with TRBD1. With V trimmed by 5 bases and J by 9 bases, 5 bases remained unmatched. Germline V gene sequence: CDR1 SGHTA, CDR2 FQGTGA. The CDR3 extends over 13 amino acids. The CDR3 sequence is CASSEQGAGEQFF. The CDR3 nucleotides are TGTGCCAGCAGCGAACAGGGGGCGGGTGAGCAGTTCTTC.

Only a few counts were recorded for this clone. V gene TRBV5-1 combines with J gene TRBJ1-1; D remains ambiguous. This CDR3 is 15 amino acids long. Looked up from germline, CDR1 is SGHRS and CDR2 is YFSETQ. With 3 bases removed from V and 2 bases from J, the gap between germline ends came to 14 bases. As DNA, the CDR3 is TGCGCCAGCAGCTCCAATGAGGGAGTTAACACTGAAGCTTTCTTT. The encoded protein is CASSSNEGVNTEAFF.

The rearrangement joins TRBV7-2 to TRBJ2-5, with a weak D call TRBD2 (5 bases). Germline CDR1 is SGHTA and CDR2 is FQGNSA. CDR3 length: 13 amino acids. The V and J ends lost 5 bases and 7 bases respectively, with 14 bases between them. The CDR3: CASSPEEGRTQYF. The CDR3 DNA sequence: TGTGCCAGCAGCCCCGAGGAAGGGAGGACCCAGTACTTC.

The CDR3 DNA reads as TGTGCCAGCAGCTTAGCTTACTCATCAAGCACAGATACGCAGTATTTT. This codes for CASSLAYSSSTDTQYF. This chain links TRBV7-6 with TRBJ2-3; D unclear. The CDR3 is made up of 16 amino acids. The germline gives CDR1 SGHVS, CDR2 FNYEAQ. V lost 0 bases and J lost 0, with 10 bases in between.

CDR3 amino acids: CASSLGAGQGEQYF. DNA for the CDR3: TGCGCCAGCAGCTTGGGCGCAGGGCAGGGCGAGCAGTACTTC. The J gene is TRBJ2-7, the V gene TRBV5-1; TRBD1 is a possible D gene (5 bases). This CDR3 comprises 14 residues. Trimming pared 0 bases from V and 6 bases from J, leaving 13 bases between. Germline CDR1 SGHRS, CDR2 YFSETQ.

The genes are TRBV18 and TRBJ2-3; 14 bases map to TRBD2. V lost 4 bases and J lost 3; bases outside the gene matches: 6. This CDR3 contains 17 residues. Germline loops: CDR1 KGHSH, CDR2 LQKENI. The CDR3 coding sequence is TGTGCCAGCTCACTCGGGACTAGCGGGAGCGGGACAGATACGCAGTATTTT. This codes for CASSLGTSGSGTDTQYF.